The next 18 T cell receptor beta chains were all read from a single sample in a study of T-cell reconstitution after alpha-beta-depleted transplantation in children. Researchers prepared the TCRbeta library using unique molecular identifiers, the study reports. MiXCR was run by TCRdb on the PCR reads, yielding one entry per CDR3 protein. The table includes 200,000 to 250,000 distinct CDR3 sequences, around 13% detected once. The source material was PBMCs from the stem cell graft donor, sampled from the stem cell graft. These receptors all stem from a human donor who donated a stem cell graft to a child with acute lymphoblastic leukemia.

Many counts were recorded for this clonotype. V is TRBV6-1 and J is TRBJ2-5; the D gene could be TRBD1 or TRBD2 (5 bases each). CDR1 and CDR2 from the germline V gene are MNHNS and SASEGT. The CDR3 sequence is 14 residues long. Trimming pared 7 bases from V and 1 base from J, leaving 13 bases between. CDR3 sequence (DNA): TGTGCCAGCATCCAGGGACCTTCCCAAGAGACCCAGTACTTC. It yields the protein CASIQGPSQETQYF.

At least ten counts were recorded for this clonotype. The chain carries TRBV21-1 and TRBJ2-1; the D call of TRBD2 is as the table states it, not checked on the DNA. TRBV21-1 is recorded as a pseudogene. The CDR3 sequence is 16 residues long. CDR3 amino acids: CASTGGSGRAYNEQFF. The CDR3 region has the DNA TGTGCCAGCACCGGGGGTAGCGGGAGGGCCTACAATGAGCAGTTCTTC.

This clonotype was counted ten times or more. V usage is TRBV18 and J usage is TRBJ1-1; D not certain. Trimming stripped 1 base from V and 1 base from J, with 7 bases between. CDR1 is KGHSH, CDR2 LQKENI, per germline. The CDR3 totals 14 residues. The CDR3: CASSPQQSNTEAFF. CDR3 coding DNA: TGTGCCAGCTCACCACAGCAGTCGAACACTGAAGCTTTCTTT.

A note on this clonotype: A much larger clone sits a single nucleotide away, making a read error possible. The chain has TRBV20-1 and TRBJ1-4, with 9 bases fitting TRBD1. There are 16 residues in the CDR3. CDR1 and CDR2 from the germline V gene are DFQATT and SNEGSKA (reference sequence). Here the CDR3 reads CSASGDRATTKEKLFF. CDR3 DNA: TGCAGTGCTAGTGGGGACAGGGCTACAACTAAGGAAAAACTGTTTTTT.

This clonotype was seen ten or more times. CDR3 bases: TGTGCCAGCAAAATTCCGTCGGGGCGCACAACCGGGGAGCTGTTTTTT. This sequence encodes CASKIPSGRTTGELFF. This chain uses TRBV7-8 with TRBJ2-2; the D call may be TRBD1 or TRBD2 (5 bases each). Germline CDR1 SGHVS, CDR2 FQNEAQ. CDR3 length: 16 residues. V dropped 7 bases and J dropped 5 bases, with 20 bases sitting between them.

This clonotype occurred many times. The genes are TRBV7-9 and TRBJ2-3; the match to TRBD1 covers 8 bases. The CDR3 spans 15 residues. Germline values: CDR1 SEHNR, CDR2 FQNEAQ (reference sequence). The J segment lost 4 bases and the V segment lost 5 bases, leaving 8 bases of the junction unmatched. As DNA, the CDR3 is TGTGCCAGCAGCCTACGGACAGGGCCCGCAGATACGCAGTATTTT. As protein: CASSLRTGPADTQYF. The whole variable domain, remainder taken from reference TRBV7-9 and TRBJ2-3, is DTGVSQNPRHKITKRGQNVTFRCDPISEHNRLYWYRQTLGQGPEFLTYFQNEAQLEKSRLLSDRFSAERPKGSFSTLEIQRTEQGDSAMYLCASSLRTGPADTQYFGPGTRLTVL.

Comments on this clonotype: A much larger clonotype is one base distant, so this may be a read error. CDR3 sequence (DNA): TGCAGTGCTAGGTTACAGGGTCCGGAGACCCAGTACTTC. The encoded protein is CSARLQGPETQYF. The V and J genes are TRBV20-1 and TRBJ2-5, with D possibly matching TRBD1 (6 bases). The length of the CDR3 is 13 residues. CDR1 and CDR2 (germline): DFQATT, SNEGSKA (reference sequence). Trimming cost V 3 bases and J 5 bases, with 13 bases left between them.

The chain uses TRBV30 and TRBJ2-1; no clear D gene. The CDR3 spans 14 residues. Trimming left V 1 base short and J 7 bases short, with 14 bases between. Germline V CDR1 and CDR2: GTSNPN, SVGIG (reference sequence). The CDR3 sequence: CAWSEDWGKNEQFF. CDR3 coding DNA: TGTGCCTGGAGTGAAGATTGGGGTAAGAATGAGCAGTTCTTC. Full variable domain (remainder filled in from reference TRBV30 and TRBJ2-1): SQTIHQWPATLVQPVGSPLSLECTVEGTSNPNLYWYRQAAGRGLQLLFYSVGIGQISSEVPQNLSASRPQDRQFILSSKKLLLSDSGFYLCAWSEDWGKNEQFFGPGTRLTVL.

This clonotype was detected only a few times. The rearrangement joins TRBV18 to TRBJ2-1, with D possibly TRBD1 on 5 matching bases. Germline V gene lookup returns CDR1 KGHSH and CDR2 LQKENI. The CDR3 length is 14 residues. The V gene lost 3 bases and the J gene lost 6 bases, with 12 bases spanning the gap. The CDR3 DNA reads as TGTGCCAGCTCACCCTCGACAGAACTCAATGAGCAGTTCTTC. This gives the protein CASSPSTELNEQFF.

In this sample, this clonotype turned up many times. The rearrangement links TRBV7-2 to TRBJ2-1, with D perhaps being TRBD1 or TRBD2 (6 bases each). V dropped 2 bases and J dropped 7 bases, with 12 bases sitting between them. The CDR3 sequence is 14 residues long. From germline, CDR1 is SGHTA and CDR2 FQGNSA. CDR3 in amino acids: CASSLLGGLNEQFF. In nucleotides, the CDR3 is TGTGCCAGCAGCTTATTAGGGGGGCTAAATGAGCAGTTCTTC.

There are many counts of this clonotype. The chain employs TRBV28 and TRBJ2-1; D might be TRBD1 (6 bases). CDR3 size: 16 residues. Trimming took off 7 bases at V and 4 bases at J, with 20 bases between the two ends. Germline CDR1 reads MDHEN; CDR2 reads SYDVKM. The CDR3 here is CASTLLLGTRYNEQFF. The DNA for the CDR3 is TGTGCCAGCACCTTACTCCTCGGGACAAGATACAATGAGCAGTTCTTC.

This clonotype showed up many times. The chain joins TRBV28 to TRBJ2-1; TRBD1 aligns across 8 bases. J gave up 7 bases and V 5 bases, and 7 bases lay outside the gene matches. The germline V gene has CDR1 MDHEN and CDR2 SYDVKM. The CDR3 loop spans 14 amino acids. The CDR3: CASSIRTGGNEQFF. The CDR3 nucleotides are TGTGCCAGCAGTATCAGAACAGGGGGGAATGAGCAGTTCTTC.

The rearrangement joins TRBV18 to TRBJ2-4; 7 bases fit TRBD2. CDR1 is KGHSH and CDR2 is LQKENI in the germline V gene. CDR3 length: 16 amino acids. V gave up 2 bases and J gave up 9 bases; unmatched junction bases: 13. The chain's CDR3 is CASSPRPSAGESIQYF. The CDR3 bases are TGTGCCAGCTCACCAAGGCCATCGGCGGGGGAGTCCATTCAGTACTTC.

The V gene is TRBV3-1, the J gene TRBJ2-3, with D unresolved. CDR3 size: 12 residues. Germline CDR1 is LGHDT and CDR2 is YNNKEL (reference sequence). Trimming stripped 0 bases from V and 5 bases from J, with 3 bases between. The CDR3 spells CASSQEGDTQYF. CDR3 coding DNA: TGTGCCAGCAGCCAAGAAGGAGATACGCAGTATTTT.

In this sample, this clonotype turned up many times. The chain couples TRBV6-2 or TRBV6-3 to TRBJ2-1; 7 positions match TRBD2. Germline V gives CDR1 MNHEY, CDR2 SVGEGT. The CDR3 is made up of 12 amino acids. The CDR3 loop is CAREGRDNEQFF. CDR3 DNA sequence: TGTGCTAGGGAGGGCCGGGACAATGAGCAGTTCTTC.

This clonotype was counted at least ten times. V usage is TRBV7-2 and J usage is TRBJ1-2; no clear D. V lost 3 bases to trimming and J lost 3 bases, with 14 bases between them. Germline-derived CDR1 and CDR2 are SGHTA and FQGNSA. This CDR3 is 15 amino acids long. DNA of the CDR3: TGTGCCAGCAGCTTCTTAGGTGCCAAGTACTATGGCTACACCTTC. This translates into CASSFLGAKYYGYTF.

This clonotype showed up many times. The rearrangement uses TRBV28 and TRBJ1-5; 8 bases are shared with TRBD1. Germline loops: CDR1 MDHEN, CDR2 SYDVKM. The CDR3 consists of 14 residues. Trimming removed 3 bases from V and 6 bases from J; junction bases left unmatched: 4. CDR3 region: CASSFTGGIQPQHF. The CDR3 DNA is TGTGCCAGCAGTTTCACAGGGGGAATTCAGCCCCAGCATTTT.

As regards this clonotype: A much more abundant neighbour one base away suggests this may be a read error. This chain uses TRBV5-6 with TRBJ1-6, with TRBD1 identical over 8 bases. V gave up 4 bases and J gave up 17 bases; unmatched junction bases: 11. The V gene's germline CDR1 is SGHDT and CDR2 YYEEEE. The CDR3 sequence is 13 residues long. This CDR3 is CASSPTTGGRFHF. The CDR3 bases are TGTGCCAGCAGCCCTACCACAGGGGGACGTTTCCACTTT.